The next 8 T cell receptor beta chains were all read from a single sample in a study of CD8+ T cells in alopecia areata (dated by TCRdb to about 2018). According to the study, the label for this sample's time point signals: about 25 weeks on oral tofacitinib. Per the publication, the treatment or condition label means: oral pan-JAK inhibitor, 5-10 mg twice daily. The library was prepared using the immunoSEQ multiplex PCR assay. RNA was extracted from all samples and reverse transcribed into cDNA, which served as template for TCR sequencing. This is the immuneACCESS table as TCRdb keeps it, with only in-frame sequences that have V and J called. A part of the clones is gone; compared with another copy, unresolved V genes explain less than half, and the rest is unexplained. The sample table records 150,000 to 200,000 clones; about 60% of these occur just once. The ten top clones hold 11% to 15% of the sample.

The specimen comprised CD4+ T cells sorted from blood, sampled at week 24, from a patient treated with tofacitinib. These TCRs come from a human donor with alopecia areata.

The chain carries TRBV4-2 and TRBJ2-3; the D gene is possibly TRBD1 (5 bases). CDR1 is LGHNA, CDR2 YNFKEQ, per germline. The CDR3 extends over 17 amino acids. Deletions cut 0 bases from V and 7 bases from J, with 20 bases between. Written as DNA, the CDR3 is TGTGCCAGCAGCCAAGATCCCCAAGGATCAGGGCGACATACGCAGTATTTT. The encoded protein is CASSQDPQGSGRHTQYF.

The chain joins TRBV7-2 to TRBJ1-2, with D possibly TRBD1 on 6 matching bases. The CDR3 is made up of 14 amino acids. The V gene lost 1 base and the J gene lost 7 bases, with 13 bases spanning the gap. CDR1 SGHTA and CDR2 FQGNSA come from the germline V gene. The CDR3 sequence: CASSLEQGSGGYTF. CDR3 nucleotide sequence: TGTGCCAGCAGCTTAGAACAGGGTTCGGGTGGCTACACCTTC.

This clone was detected only a few times. This specimen includes other DNA sequences encoding the same CDR3. The V gene is TRBV6-1, the J gene TRBJ1-2, with 8 bases fitting TRBD1. Trimming cost V 5 bases and J 6 bases; bases outside gene matches: 5. The CDR3 extends over 13 amino acids. From germline, CDR1 is MNHNS and CDR2 SASEGT. In nucleotides, the CDR3 is TGTGCCAGCAGTCTACAGGGGGTAGATGGCTACACCTTC. Residues: CASSLQGVDGYTF.

This clone was observed a few times. The chain's CDR3 is CASSSREKLFF. The CDR3 DNA sequence: TGTGCCAGCAGTTCTCGCGAAAAACTGTTTTTT. V is TRBV25-1 and J is TRBJ1-4; D is undetermined. Trimming took 5 bases from V and 8 from J, leaving 6 bases between them. Germline-derived CDR1 and CDR2 are MGHDK and SYGVNS. The CDR3 length is 11 residues.

The V call is TRBV10-3, the J call TRBJ1-2; no clear D. The CDR3 has 14 residues. Looked up from germline, CDR1 is ENHRY and CDR2 is SYGVKD. The V and J ends lost 2 bases and 8 bases respectively, with 15 bases between them. CDR3 region: CAISERGGPQGYTF. The CDR3, as DNA: TGTGCCATCAGTGAGCGGGGAGGGCCGCAAGGCTACACCTTC.

This clone appeared a few times. The V and J genes are TRBV25-1 and TRBJ2-6, with unresolved D. The CDR3 is 15 amino acids. V was trimmed by 6 bases and J by 0 bases, leaving 9 bases between them. Germline-derived CDR1 and CDR2 are MGHDK and SYGVNS. The CDR3 reads CASSLTRSGANVLTF. CDR3 nucleotide sequence: TGTGCCAGCAGCCTCACCCGCTCTGGGGCCAACGTCCTGACTTTC.

The V and J genes are TRBV30 and TRBJ2-3; 7 bases fit TRBD2. In germline, CDR1 is GTSNPN, CDR2 SVGIG (reference sequence). J was trimmed by 0 bases and V by 0 bases; bases with no gene match: 6. This CDR3 comprises 16 residues. The DNA for the CDR3 is TGTGCCTGGAGTGTAGGAACTAGCGCAAGCACAGATACGCAGTATTTT. Amino acids: CAWSVGTSASTDTQYF.

The chain carries TRBV29-1 and TRBJ2-1; weak D call: TRBD1 (6 bases). Germline assignment: CDR1 SQVTM and CDR2 ANQGSEA. This CDR3 region has 13 residues. The V and J ends lost 7 bases and 12 bases respectively, with 22 bases between them. The CDR3 DNA follows: TGCAGCGATTCTACGACAGGATCTATGGGGCAGTTCTTC. This gives the protein CSDSTTGSMGQFF.